Sequencing of this TCR beta chain was carried out in a study of cytomegalovirus exposure and HLA in healthy donors. For the study at large: The roughly 670 first-cohort repertoires and the 95 to 150 validation repertoires shared the same platform, a later analysis reported. Study observations and caveats: The classifier reportedly diagnosed cytomegalovirus status with high specificity and sensitivity. Among TCR beta chains, those listed as cytomegalovirus-associated numbered 164.

Comments on this clone: The antigen is undetermined.

The CDR3 runs 14 residues. Germline CDR1 SGHVS, CDR2 FQNEAQ. V lost 5 bases and J lost 3, with 14 bases in between. From the 120-subject validation cohort, which was separate from the roughly 680-subject first cohort, the donors were drawn. Produced via immunoSEQ multiplex PCR; TCRdb's table is partial and in-frame only. Of approximately 97,000 clones in the sample, around 96% are singletons; the top ten hold 0.89%. This sequence joins TRBV7-8 and TRBJ2-7; maybe TRBD1 (6 bases). This clonotype originated in a woman aged 18-29 years in good health and CMV-seronegative. Sequencing input: PBMCs. CDR3 amino acids: CASSHRERIYEQYF. CDR3 sequence (DNA): TGTGCCAGCAGCCACAGGGAGAGGATCTACGAGCAGTACTTC.